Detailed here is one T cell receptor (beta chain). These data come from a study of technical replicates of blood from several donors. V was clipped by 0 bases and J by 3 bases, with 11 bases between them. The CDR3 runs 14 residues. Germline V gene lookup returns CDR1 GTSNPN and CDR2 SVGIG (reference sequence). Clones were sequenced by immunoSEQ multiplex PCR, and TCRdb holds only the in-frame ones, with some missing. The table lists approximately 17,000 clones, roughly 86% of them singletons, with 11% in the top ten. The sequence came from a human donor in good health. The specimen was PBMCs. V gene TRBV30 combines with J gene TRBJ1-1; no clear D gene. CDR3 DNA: TGTGCCTGGAGTGTGCGGGATAGGGACACTGAAGCTTTCTTT. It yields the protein CAWSVRDRDTEAFF.